The subject of this entry is one TCR beta chain. The target antigen is unknown. The data originate from a study of T cell responses to AZD1222 COVID-19 vaccine. Study-wide findings and caveats: There were repertoire samples only from the period after the peak T cell response.

Assay: immunoSEQ multiplex PCR; the TCRdb copy retains only in-frame clones and omits some. The table has about 180,000 clones, around 88% seen once. The germline CDR1 and CDR2 sequences are MDHEN and SYDVKM. V dropped 3 bases and J dropped 0 bases, with 8 bases sitting between them. CDR3 length: 14 residues. This clonotype was sampled from an adult in good health. This chain links TRBV28 with TRBJ1-1; D gene ambiguous. The specimen was peripheral blood, collected on day 0 of AZD1222 vaccination. The CDR3 sequence: CASSLAGMNTEAFF. In DNA, the CDR3 is TGTGCCAGCAGTTTGGCGGGGATGAACACTGAAGCTTTCTTT.